This TCR beta chain was sequenced in a study of blood T cells in healthy people across ages. The germline V and J ends were trimmed by 4 bases and 0 bases, with 13 bases remaining between them. CDR3 size: 16 residues. Germline lookup yields CDR1 MNHNS and CDR2 SASEGT. Each sample yielded at least 5 micrograms of PBMC total RNA. Then a second PCR, running about 7 to 11 cycles, was carried out with a sample-barcoded 5' primer and a J-beta primer mix. Each cDNA molecule was tagged by a template-switch adaptor that had 12 random nucleotides. TCRdb passed the 5' RACE reads through MiXCR, listing each CDR3 protein once. The sample lists about 1.7 million distinct CDR3 sequences, about 30% occurring once.

This clonotype originated in a woman between 25 and 40 years old in good health. The genes are TRBV6-1 and TRBJ2-1, with D unclear. Sample: blood. CDR3 in amino acids: CASSGASRVSYNEQFF. The CDR3 DNA reads TGTGCCAGCAGTGGTGCCTCACGGGTCTCCTACAATGAGCAGTTCTTC.